This TCR beta chain is from a study of early T cells in non-severe SARS-CoV-2 infection. Overall study findings and caveats: Matching with VDJdb favored anti-spike CD8 responses (missing private and CD4 specificities).

This clonotype was found many times. Its specificity is not known. Individual cDNA molecules each received unique molecular identifiers attached to them. MiXCR, run by TCRdb on the 5' RACE reads, gives a single entry per CDR3 protein. The data contain tens of thousands of distinct CDR3 sequences, roughly 6.1% of them singletons. V lost 5 bases and J 0 bases, leaving 10 bases between the germline ends. This CDR3 is 14 amino acids long. The receptor comes from an adult who was a healthcare worker with PCR-confirmed SARS-CoV-2 infection or an uninfected control (not recorded which). The rearrangement links TRBV12-3 or TRBV12-4 to TRBJ1-1; tentative D call: TRBD1 (6 bases). The sequencing used whole blood, collected at baseline. CDR3 amino acids: CASSTQGVNTEAFF. The CDR3 DNA follows: TGTGCCAGCAGTACACAGGGCGTGAACACTGAAGCTTTCTTT.